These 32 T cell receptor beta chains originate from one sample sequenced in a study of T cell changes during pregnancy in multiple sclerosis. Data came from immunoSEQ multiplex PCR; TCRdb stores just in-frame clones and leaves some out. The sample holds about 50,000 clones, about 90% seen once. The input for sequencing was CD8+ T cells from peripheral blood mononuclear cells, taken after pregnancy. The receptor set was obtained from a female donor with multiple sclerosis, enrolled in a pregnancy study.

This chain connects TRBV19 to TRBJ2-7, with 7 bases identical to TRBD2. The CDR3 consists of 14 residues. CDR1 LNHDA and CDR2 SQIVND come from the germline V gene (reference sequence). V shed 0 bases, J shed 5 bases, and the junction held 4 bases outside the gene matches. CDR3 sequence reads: CASSIDSGINEQYF. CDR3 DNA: TGTGCCAGTAGTATAGACAGCGGGATTAACGAGCAGTACTTC.

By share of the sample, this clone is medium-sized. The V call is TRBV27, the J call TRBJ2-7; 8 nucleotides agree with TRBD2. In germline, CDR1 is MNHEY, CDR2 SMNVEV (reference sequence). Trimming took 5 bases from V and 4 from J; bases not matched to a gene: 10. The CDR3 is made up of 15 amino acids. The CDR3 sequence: CASSQTGGDFYEQYF. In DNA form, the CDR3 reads TGTGCCAGCAGTCAAACGGGAGGGGATTTTTACGAGCAGTACTTC.

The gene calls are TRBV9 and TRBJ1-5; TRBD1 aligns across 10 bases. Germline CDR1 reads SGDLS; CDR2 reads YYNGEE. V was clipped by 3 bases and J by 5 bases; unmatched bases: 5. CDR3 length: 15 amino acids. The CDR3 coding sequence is TGTGCCAGCAGCGGGGAGGGACAGGGGTATCAGCCCCAGCATTTT. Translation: CASSGEGQGYQPQHF. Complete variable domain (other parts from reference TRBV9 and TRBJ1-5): DSGVTQTPKHLITATGQRVTLRCSPRSGDLSVYWYQQSLDQGLQFLIQYYNGEERAKGNILERFSAQQFPDLHSELNLSSLELGDSALYFCASSGEGQGYQPQHFGDGTRLSIL.

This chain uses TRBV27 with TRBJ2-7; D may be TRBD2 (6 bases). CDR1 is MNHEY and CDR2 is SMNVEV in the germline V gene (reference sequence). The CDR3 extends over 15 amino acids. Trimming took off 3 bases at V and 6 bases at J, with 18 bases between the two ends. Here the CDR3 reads CASSLSGTLRAEQYF. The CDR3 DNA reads TGTGCCAGCAGTTTGTCCGGGACTCTCCGGGCCGAGCAGTACTTC.

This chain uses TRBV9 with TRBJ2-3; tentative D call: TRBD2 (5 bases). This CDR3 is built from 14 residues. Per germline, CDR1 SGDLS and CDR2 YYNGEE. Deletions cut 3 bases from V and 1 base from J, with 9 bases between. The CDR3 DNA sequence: TGTGCCAGCAGCGAGTGGACTGGCACAGATACGCAGTATTTT. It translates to CASSEWTGTDTQYF.

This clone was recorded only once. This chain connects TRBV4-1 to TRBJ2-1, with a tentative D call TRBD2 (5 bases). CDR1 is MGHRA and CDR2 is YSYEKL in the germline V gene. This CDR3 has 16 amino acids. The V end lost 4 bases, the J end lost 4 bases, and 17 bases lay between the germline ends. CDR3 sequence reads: CASSLELVSNYNEQFF. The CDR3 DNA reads TGCGCCAGCAGCCTCGAACTAGTCTCAAATTACAATGAGCAGTTCTTC.

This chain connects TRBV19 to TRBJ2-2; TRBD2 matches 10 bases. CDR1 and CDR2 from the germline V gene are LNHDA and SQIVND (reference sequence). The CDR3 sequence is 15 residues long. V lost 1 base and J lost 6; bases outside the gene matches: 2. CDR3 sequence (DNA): TGTGCCAGTAGTATAGGTAGCGGGGGGCCCGGGGAGCTGTTTTTT. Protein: CASSIGSGGPGELFF. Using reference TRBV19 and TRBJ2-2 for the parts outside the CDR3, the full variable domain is DGGITQSPKYLFRKEGQNVTLSCEQNLNHDAMYWYRQDPGQGLRLIYYSQIVNDFQKGDIAEGYSVSREKKESFPLTVTSAQKNPTAFYLCASSIGSGGPGELFFGEGSRLTVL.

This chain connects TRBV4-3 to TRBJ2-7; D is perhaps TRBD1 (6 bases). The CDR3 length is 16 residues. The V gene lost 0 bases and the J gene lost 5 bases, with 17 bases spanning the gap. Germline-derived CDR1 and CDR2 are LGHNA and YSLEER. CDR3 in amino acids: CASSQDTGKGSDEQYF. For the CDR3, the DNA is TGCGCCAGCAGCCAAGATACAGGGAAAGGGAGCGACGAGCAGTACTTC.

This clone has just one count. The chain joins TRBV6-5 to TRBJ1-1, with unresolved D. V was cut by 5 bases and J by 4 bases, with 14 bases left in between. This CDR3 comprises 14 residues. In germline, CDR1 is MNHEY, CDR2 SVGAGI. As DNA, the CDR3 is TGTGCCAGCAGTCCCCTCCCTAGGAGCACTGAAGCTTTCTTT. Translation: CASSPLPRSTEAFF.

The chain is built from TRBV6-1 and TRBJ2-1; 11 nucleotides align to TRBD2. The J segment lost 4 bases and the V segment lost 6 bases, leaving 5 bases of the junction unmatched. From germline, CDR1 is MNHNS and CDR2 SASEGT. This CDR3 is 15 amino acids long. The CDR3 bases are TGTGCCAGCAGCGAGGGACTAGCGGAGTACAATGAGCAGTTCTTC. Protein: CASSEGLAEYNEQFF.

The CDR3 nucleotides are TGCAGCGTTGAAGATGACTCGTTCTATGGCTACACCTTC. Translation gives CSVEDDSFYGYTF. This chain uses TRBV29-1 with TRBJ1-2; D call uncertain. Trimming left V 0 bases short and J 4 bases short, with 9 bases between. The germline V gene has CDR1 SQVTM and CDR2 ANQGSEA. The CDR3 has 13 residues.

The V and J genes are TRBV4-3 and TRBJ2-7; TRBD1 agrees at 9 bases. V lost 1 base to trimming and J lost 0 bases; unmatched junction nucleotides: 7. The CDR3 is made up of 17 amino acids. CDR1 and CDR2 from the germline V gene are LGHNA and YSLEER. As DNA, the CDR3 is TGCGCCAGCAGCCAAGGTCCGGACAGGGGATTCTCCTACGAGCAGTACTTC. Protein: CASSQGPDRGFSYEQYF.

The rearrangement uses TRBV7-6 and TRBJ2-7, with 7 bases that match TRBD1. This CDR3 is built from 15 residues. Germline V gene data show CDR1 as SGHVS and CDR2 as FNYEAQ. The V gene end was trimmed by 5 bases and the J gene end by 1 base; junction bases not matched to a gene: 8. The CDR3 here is CASSPTGPPSYEQYF. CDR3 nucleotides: TGTGCCAGCAGCCCGACAGGGCCCCCGTCCTACGAGCAGTACTTC.

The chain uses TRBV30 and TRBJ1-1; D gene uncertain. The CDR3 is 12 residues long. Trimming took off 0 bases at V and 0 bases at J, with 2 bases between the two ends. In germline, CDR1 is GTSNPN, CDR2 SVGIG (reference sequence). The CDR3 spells CAWSVLNTEAFF. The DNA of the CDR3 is TGTGCCTGGAGTGTCTTGAACACTGAAGCTTTCTTT.

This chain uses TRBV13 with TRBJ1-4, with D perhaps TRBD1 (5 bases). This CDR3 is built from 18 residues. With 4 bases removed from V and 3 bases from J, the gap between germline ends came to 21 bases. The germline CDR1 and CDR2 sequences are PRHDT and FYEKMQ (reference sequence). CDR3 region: CASSSWRWRGIPNEKLFF. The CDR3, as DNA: TGTGCCAGCAGCTCGTGGCGGTGGAGGGGCATCCCTAATGAAAAACTGTTTTTT.

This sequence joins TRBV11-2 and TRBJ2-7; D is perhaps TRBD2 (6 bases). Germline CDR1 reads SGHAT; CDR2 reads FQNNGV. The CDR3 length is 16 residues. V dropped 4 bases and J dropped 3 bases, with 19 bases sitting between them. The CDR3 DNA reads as TGTGCCAGCAGCTACCCCGGCGGGGTTCTAAACTACGAGCAGTACTTC. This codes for CASSYPGGVLNYEQYF.

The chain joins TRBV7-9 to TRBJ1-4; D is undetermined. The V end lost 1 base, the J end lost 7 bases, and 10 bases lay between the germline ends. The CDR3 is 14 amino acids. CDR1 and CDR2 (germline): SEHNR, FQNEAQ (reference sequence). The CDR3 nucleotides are TGTGCCAGCAGCTTAGGGCAGGAGGGTGAAAAACTGTTTTTT. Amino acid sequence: CASSLGQEGEKLFF.

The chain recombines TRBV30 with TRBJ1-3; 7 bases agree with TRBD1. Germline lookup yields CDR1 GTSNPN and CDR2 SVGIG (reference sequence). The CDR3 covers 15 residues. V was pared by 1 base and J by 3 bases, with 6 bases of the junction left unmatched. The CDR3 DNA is TGTGCCTGGAGTGGTCTTACAGGGGTTGGAAACACCATATATTTT. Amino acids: CAWSGLTGVGNTIYF.

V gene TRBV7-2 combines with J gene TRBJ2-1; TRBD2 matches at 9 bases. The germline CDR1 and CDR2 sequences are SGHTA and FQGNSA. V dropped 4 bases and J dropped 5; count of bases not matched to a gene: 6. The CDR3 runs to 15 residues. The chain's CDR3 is CASSSLAGLHNEQFF. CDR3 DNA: TGTGCCAGCAGCTCCCTAGCGGGGTTACACAATGAGCAGTTCTTC.

The DNA of the CDR3 is TGTGCCAGCAGCAAAGATAGCGGGTGGGGACTATATGGCTACACCTTC. This codes for CASSKDSGWGLYGYTF. The chain uses TRBV21-1 and TRBJ1-2. TRBV21-1 is a pseudogene segment. CDR3 length equals 16 residues.

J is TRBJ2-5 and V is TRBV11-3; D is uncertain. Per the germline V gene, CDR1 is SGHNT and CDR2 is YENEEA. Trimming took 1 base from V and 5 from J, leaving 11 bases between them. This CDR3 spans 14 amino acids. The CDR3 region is CASSLGSEAETQYF. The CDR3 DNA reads TGTGCCAGCAGCTTAGGATCCGAAGCGGAGACCCAGTACTTC.

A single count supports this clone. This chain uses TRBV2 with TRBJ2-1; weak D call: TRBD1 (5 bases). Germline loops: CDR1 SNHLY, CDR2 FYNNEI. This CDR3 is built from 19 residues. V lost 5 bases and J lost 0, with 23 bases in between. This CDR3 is CASSRTPSMTVSSYNEQFF. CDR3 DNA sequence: TGTGCCAGCAGTAGAACCCCCTCAATGACAGTGAGCTCCTACAATGAGCAGTTCTTC.

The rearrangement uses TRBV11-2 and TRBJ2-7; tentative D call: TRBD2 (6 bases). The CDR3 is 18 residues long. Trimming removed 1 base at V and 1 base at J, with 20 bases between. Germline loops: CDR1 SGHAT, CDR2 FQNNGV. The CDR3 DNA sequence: TGTGCCAGCAGCTTAGCTGGGGGGTCGGGCGGGAAATCCTACGAGCAGTACTTC. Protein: CASSLAGGSGGKSYEQYF.

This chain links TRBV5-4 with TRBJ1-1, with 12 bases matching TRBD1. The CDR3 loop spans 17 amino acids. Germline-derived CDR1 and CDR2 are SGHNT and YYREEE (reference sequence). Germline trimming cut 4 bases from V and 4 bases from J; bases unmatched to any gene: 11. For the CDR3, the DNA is TGTGCCAGCAGCCGTCTGGGGACAGGGGGCGCGGGCACTGAAGCTTTCTTT. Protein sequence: CASSRLGTGGAGTEAFF.

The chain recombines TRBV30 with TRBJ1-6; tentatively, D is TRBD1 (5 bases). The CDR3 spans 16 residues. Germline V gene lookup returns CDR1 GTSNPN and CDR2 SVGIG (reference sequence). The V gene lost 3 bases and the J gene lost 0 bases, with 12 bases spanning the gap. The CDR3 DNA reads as TGTGCCTGGAGGGGGCAGGTCAGCTCCTATAATTCACCCCTCCACTTT. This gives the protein CAWRGQVSSYNSPLHF. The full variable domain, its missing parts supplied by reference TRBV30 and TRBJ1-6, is SQTIHQWPATLVQPVGSPLSLECTVEGTSNPNLYWYRQAAGRGLQLLFYSVGIGQISSEVPQNLSASRPQDRQFILSSKKLLLSDSGFYLCAWRGQVSSYNSPLHFGNGTRLTVT.

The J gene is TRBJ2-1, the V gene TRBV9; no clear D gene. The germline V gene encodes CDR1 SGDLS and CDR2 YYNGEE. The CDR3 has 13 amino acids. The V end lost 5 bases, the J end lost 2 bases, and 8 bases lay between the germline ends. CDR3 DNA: TGTGCCAGCAGTTTCCCTACCTACAATGAGCAGTTCTTC. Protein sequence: CASSFPTYNEQFF.

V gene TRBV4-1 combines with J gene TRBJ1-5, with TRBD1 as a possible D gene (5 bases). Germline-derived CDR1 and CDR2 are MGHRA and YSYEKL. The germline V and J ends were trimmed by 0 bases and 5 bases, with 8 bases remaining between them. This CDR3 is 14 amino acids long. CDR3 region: CASSQETAYQPQHF. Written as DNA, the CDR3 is TGCGCCAGCAGCCAAGAGACAGCATATCAGCCCCAGCATTTT.

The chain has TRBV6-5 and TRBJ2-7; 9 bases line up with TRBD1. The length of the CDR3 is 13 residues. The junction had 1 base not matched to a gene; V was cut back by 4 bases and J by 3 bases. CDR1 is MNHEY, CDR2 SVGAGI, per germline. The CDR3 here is CASSLGQGYEQYF. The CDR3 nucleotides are TGTGCCAGCAGTTTGGGACAGGGCTACGAGCAGTACTTC.

Here the CDR3 DNA reads TGTGCCAGCAGCGTATCCAGCTCTGGAAACACCATATATTTT. Amino acid sequence: CASSVSSSGNTIYF. The chain has TRBV9 and TRBJ1-3, with D unresolved. Trimming removed 1 base from V and 0 bases from J, with 5 bases in between. Germline lookup yields CDR1 SGDLS and CDR2 YYNGEE. CDR3 length equals 14 residues.

DNA of the CDR3: TGCGCCAGCAGTCAATCCGTATCGGGACAGAACAACCTAAACATTCAGTACTTC. Translating gives CASSQSVSGQNNLNIQYF. V and J are TRBV23-1 and TRBJ2-4; 7 nucleotides line up with TRBD1. TRBV23-1 is identified as an open reading frame with a role that is uncertain. CDR3 length equals 18 residues. V lost 0 bases, J lost 6 bases, and 14 bases stayed unmatched.

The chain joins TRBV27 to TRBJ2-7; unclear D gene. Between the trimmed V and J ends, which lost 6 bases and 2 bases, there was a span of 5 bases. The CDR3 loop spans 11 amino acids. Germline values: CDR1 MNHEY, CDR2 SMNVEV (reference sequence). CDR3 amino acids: CASSDTYEQYF. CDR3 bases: TGTGCCAGCAGCGACACCTACGAGCAGTACTTC.

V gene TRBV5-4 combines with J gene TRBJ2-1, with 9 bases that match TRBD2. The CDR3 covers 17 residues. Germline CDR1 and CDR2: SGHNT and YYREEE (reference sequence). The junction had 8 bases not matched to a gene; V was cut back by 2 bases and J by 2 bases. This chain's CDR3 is CASSLFAGGPPYNEQFF. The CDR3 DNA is TGTGCCAGCAGCTTATTCGCGGGAGGGCCTCCCTACAATGAGCAGTTCTTC.